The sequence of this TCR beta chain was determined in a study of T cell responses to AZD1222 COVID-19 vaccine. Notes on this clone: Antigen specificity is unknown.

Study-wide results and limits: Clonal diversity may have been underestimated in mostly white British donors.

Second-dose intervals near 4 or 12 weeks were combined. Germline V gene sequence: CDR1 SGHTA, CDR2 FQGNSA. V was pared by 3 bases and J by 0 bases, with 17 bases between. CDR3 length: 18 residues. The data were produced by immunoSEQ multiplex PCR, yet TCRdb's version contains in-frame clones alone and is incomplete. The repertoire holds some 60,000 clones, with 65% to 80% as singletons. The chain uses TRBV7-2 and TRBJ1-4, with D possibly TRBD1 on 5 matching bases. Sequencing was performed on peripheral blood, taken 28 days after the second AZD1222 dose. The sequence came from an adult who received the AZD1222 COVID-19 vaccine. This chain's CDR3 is CASSLTGTDPATNEKLFF. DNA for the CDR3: TGTGCCAGCAGCTTGACCGGGACGGACCCTGCAACTAATGAAAAACTGTTTTTT.